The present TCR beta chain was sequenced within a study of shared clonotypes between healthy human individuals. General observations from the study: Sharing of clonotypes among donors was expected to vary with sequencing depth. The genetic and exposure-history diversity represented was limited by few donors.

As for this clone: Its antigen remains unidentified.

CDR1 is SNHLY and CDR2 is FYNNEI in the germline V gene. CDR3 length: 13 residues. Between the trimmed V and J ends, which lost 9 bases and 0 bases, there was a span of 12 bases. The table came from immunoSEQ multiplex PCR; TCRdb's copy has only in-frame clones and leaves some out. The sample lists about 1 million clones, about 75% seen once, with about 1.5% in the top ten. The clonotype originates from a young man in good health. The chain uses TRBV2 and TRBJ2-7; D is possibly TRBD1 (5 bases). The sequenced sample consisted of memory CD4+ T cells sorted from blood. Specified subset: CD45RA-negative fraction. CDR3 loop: CASNRGRSYEQYF. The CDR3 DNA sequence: TGTGCCAGTAATAGGGGCCGCTCCTACGAGCAGTACTTC.